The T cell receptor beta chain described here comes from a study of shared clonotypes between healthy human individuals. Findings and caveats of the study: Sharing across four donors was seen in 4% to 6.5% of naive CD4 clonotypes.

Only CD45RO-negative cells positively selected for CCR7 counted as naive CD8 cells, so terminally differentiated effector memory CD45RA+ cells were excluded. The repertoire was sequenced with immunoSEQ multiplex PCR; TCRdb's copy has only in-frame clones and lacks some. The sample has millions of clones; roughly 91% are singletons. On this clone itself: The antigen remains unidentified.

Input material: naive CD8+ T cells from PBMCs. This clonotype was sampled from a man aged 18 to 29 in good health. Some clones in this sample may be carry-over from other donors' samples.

The DNA for the CDR3 is TGTGCCTGGAGTAACCGGGAGAGGAACGGGGAGCTGTTTTTT. Protein sequence: CAWSNRERNGELFF. The chain recombines TRBV30 with TRBJ2-2, with D possibly being TRBD2 (6 bases). The CDR3 totals 14 residues. Germline-derived CDR1 and CDR2 are GTSNPN and SVGIG (reference sequence). Trimming left V 2 bases short and J 7 bases short, with 14 bases between.